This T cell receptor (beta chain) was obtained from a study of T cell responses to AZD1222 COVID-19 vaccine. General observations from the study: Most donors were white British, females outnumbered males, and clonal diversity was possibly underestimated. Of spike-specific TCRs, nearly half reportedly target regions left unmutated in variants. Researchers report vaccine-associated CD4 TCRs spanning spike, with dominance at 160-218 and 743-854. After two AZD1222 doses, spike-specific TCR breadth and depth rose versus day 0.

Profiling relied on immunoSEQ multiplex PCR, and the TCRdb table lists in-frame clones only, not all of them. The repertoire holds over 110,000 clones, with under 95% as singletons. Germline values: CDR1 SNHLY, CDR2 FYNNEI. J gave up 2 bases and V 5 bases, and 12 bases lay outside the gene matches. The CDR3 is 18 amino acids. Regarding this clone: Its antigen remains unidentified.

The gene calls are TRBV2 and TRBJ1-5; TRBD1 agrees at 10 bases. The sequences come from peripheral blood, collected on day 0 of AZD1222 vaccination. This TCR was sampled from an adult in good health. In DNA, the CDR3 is TGTGCCAGCAGTAAACGCCAGGGACAGGGGAAGGGCAATCAGCCCCAGCATTTT. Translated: CASSKRQGQGKGNQPQHF.